Listed here are 12 T cell receptor beta chains from one sample, sequenced in a study of shared clonotypes between healthy human individuals. This table comes from immunoSEQ multiplex PCR, and its TCRdb copy is limited to in-frame clones, with some not included. The sample contains around 1,000,000 clones, 70% to 80% of which appear only once. Material: memory CD4+ T cells from PBMCs. Regarding subset: CD45RA-negative fraction. All receptors come from a man aged 18 to 30 in good health. Some clones in this sample may be carry-over from other donors' samples.

The V and J genes are TRBV30 and TRBJ2-1; D may correspond to TRBD1 or TRBD2 (5 bases each). The CDR3 sequence is 15 residues long. The germline V gene encodes CDR1 GTSNPN and CDR2 SVGIG (reference sequence). The V gene lost 8 bases and the J gene lost 7 bases, with 24 bases spanning the gap. The CDR3 here is CAQGELRGSANEQFF. CDR3 bases: TGTGCCCAGGGAGAGCTGCGAGGGTCAGCAAATGAGCAGTTCTTC.

Note on this clone: This clone may be a read error of a much larger clone one base away. J is TRBJ1-4 and V is TRBV7-9, with unresolved D. With 2 bases removed from V and 6 bases from J, the gap between germline ends came to 4 bases. This CDR3 contains 12 residues. Germline V gives CDR1 SEHNR, CDR2 FQNEAQ (reference sequence). The CDR3 sequence: CASSLSDEKLFF. As DNA, the CDR3 is TGTGCCAGCAGCTTATCGGATGAAAAACTGTTTTTT.

CDR3 residues: CASSEWGPAGAQETQYF. In nucleotides, the CDR3 is TGTGCCAGCAGTGAATGGGGGCCAGCGGGAGCCCAAGAGACCCAGTACTTC. The chain links TRBV2 to TRBJ2-5; 8 bases map to TRBD2. CDR3 length equals 17 residues. The V gene's germline CDR1 is SNHLY and CDR2 FYNNEI. V shed 2 bases and J 1 base; nucleotides not matched to a gene: 9. The whole variable domain, filled in from reference TRBV2 and TRBJ2-5, reads EPEVTQTPSHQVTQMGQEVILRCVPISNHLYFYWYRQILGQKVEFLVSFYNNEISEKSEIFDDQFSVERPDGSNFTLKIRSTKLEDSAMYFCASSEWGPAGAQETQYFGPGTRLLVL.

This clone was seen a handful of times. This chain joins TRBV7-2 and TRBJ2-3; no reliable D call. Germline V gene lookup returns CDR1 SGHTA and CDR2 FQGNSA. V was cut by 5 bases and J by 6 bases, with 15 bases left in between. CDR3 length: 14 amino acids. The DNA for the CDR3 is TGTGCCAGCAGCGTAACCAAGGCCCATGATACGCAGTATTTT. Translated, it gives CASSVTKAHDTQYF. The variable domain in full, completed from reference TRBV7-2 and TRBJ2-3, reads GAGVSQSPSNKVTEKGKDVELRCDPISGHTALYWYRQSLGQGLEFLIYFQGNSAPDKSGLPSDRFSAERTGGSVSTLTIQRTQQEDSAVYLCASSVTKAHDTQYFGPGTRLTVL.

This chain connects TRBV11-1 to TRBJ1-3; D gene ambiguous. V was shortened by 4 bases and J by 1 base, with 8 bases between the two germline ends. The germline gives CDR1 SGHAT, CDR2 FQDESV (reference sequence). This CDR3 is 14 amino acids long. The CDR3 sequence: CASSSRGSGNTIYF. The CDR3 DNA reads TGTGCCAGCAGCTCACGGGGATCTGGAAACACCATATATTTT.

This chain connects TRBV9 to TRBJ2-2; no definite D call. CDR1 SGDLS and CDR2 YYNGEE come from the germline V gene. V lost 1 base, J lost 3 bases, and 4 bases lay in between. The CDR3 contains 13 residues. The CDR3 reads CASSVIDTGELFF. The CDR3 nucleotides are TGTGCCAGCAGCGTAATTGACACCGGGGAGCTGTTTTTT.

A note on this clone: It may be a read error: a sequence one base away is much more abundant. The chain couples TRBV11-2 to TRBJ2-1; D gene ambiguous. V was pared by 9 bases and J by 0 bases, with 12 bases between. The CDR3 extends over 14 amino acids. Germline V gene sequence: CDR1 SGHAT, CDR2 FQNNGV. The CDR3 loop reads CASPRPSSYNEQFF. The CDR3 DNA is TGTGCCAGTCCTCGCCCGAGCTCCTACAATGAGCAGTTCTTC.

The sample holds one count of this clone. The chain employs TRBV10-3 and TRBJ2-5, with D possibly matching TRBD2 (6 bases). Between the trimmed V and J ends, which lost 8 bases and 5 bases, there was a span of 18 bases. Germline V lookup: CDR1 ENHRY, CDR2 SYGVKD. The CDR3 extends over 14 amino acids. The CDR3 DNA reads TGTGCCATCGCACCCGGGAGATCGAAGGAGACCCAGTACTTC. It is translated as CAIAPGRSKETQYF.

The chain carries TRBV7-9 and TRBJ1-2; D gene unclear. The CDR3 extends over 14 amino acids. The germline gives CDR1 SEHNR, CDR2 FQNEAQ (reference sequence). Trimming removed 1 base from V and 4 bases from J, with 10 bases in between. Written as DNA, the CDR3 is TGTGCCAGCAGCTTAGTTGCAGGAGCCTATGGCTACACCTTC. Translating gives CASSLVAGAYGYTF.

This clone was picked up a small number of times. The chain carries TRBV2 and TRBJ2-1; TRBD1 matches at 7 bases. Losses at the gene ends were 5 bases for V and 5 bases for J; bases not matched to a gene: 9. Per germline, CDR1 SNHLY and CDR2 FYNNEI. The length of the CDR3 is 15 residues. CDR3 sequence (DNA): TGTGCCAGCAGTCCTCGATCGACAGGGAACAATGAGCAGTTCTTC. Encoded protein: CASSPRSTGNNEQFF. Using reference TRBV2 and TRBJ2-1 for the parts outside the CDR3, the full variable domain is EPEVTQTPSHQVTQMGQEVILRCVPISNHLYFYWYRQILGQKVEFLVSFYNNEISEKSEIFDDQFSVERPDGSNFTLKIRSTKLEDSAMYFCASSPRSTGNNEQFFGPGTRLTVL.

The V gene is TRBV7-6, the J gene TRBJ2-5, with 11 bases fitting TRBD2. This CDR3 region has 14 residues. Germline V gene data show CDR1 as SGHVS and CDR2 as FNYEAQ. J was trimmed by 9 bases and V by 1 base; bases with no gene match: 4. In DNA form, the CDR3 reads TGTGCCAGCAGCTTAGTCACTAGCGGGAGTCCCCAGTACTTC. This gives the protein CASSLVTSGSPQYF. The whole variable domain, filled in from reference TRBV7-6 and TRBJ2-5, reads GAGVSQSPRYKVTKRGQDVALRCDPISGHVSLYWYRQALGQGPEFLTYFNYEAQQDKSGLPNDRFSAERPEGSISTLTIQRTEQRDSAMYRCASSLVTSGSPQYFGPGTRLLVL.

V gene TRBV5-1 combines with J gene TRBJ1-2; D is perhaps TRBD1 (5 bases). In germline, CDR1 is SGHRS, CDR2 YFSETQ. There are 14 residues in the CDR3. The V and J ends lost 1 base and 8 bases respectively, with 15 bases between them. The CDR3 here is CASSLRQGVRGYTF. In DNA, the CDR3 is TGCGCCAGCAGCTTGCGGCAGGGAGTGAGAGGCTACACCTTC.